The clone carrying this T cell receptor beta chain was detected once. Its antigen is not identified. This entry belongs to a study of vaccination and CD4 T cells after COVID-19. Overall study: The study sampled a few convalescent patients at day 14 and again at days 161 to 241 post-vaccination. Overlapping spike peptides of SARS-CoV-2, HCoV-NL63, HCoV-OC43 and HCoV-229E stimulated the cells.

The length of the CDR3 is 13 residues. Trimming took 4 bases from V and 6 from J; bases not matched to a gene: 5. Germline V lookup: CDR1 SQVTM, CDR2 ANQGSEA. Indicated time point: late sampling 161 to 241 days after vaccination in a few convalescent patients. Described treatment: roughly 11-day PBMC culture with coronavirus spike peptide pools or control peptides (ViraFEST assay). Using peptide pools, antigen-specific T cells were expanded in ViraFEST before TCRs were sequenced. Each well received fewer than 2.5 million PBMCs, cultured with 10 IU/ml IL-2 and roughly 10 ug/ml peptide pools. The Oncomine TCR Beta short-read assay was applied to DNA of cultured CD4+ T cells. A single record per CDR3 protein comes from TCRdb applying MiXCR to the PCR reads. The sample includes tens of thousands of distinct CDR3 sequences, approximately 41% of them seen just once.

The sequences come from CD4+ T cells from blood, cultured in vitro, collected about 7 months after SARS-CoV-2 vaccination. The V call is TRBV29-1, the J call TRBJ2-4; 8 bases agree with TRBD1. The sequence came from a human donor who had recovered from COVID-19. Written as DNA, the CDR3 is TGCAGCGTTGCCGGACAGGGTACAAACATTCAGTACTTC. Its protein is CSVAGQGTNIQYF.